This entry describes one T cell receptor (beta chain). Its antigen is currently unknown. The data were obtained in a study of identical twins. Findings of the study overall: The same donors were not followed; conclusions instead depended on cross-sectional statistical analysis.

TCRdb used MiXCR to reprocess the 5' RACE reads, holding one entry per CDR3 protein. This table holds under 900,000 distinct CDR3 sequences, about 20% found once. The same specimen was also included in a second study, on T cells expressing NK-cell markers.

Material for sequencing was PBMCs. This TCR came from a woman younger than 30 in good health.

The CDR3 DNA sequence: TGTGCCACCCCTGGAACGAACACTGAAGCTTTCTTT. Protein sequence: CATPGTNTEAFF. J is TRBJ1-1 and V is TRBV24-1; D not resolved. CDR3 length: 12 amino acids. The V gene's germline CDR1 is KGHDR and CDR2 SFDVKD. The ends were cut back, 9 bases at V and 1 base at J, with 8 bases in the middle.